These 17 T cell receptor beta chains came from one sample sequenced in a study of cytomegalovirus exposure and HLA in healthy donors. It was with 60 Vbeta and 13 Jbeta primers that the PCR ran. This table comes from immunoSEQ multiplex PCR, and its TCRdb copy is limited to in-frame clones, with some not included. The table shows approximately 120,000 clones, with more than 75% occurring only once. The sample comprised PBMCs. The source is a woman aged 55-70 years in good health and CMV-seropositive.

The gene calls are TRBV18 and TRBJ2-1; 7 positions match TRBD2. Unmatched junction bases numbered 6, after V lost 4 bases and J lost 9 bases. The length of the CDR3 is 13 residues. CDR1 and CDR2 from the germline V gene are KGHSH and LQKENI. This CDR3 is CASSLLAAIEQFF. For the CDR3, the DNA is TGTGCCAGCTCACTGCTAGCGGCAATTGAGCAGTTCTTC. Looking up the rest from reference TRBV18 and TRBJ2-1 gives the full variable domain: NAGVMQNPRHLVRRRGQEARLRCSPMKGHSHVYWYRQLPEEGLKFMVYLQKENIIDESGMPKERFSAEFPKEGPSILRIQQVVRGDSAAYFCASSLLAAIEQFFGPGTRLTVL.

V is TRBV4-3 and J is TRBJ2-3, with a tentative D call TRBD2 (5 bases). The CDR3 sequence is 15 residues long. Germline V gene sequence: CDR1 LGHNA, CDR2 YSLEER. V was trimmed by 1 base and J by 4 bases, leaving 12 bases between them. The CDR3 bases are TGCGCCAGCAGCCAAGGGCTAGCTGGGCCAGATACGCAGTATTTT. This codes for CASSQGLAGPDTQYF.

The rearrangement links TRBV6-6 to TRBJ1-2; D gene uncertain. The CDR3 has 14 residues. CDR1 and CDR2 (germline): MNHNY, SVGAGI (reference sequence). The ends were cut back, 6 bases at V and 4 bases at J, with 15 bases in the middle. The CDR3 sequence: CASSLENPGYGYTF. In DNA, the CDR3 is TGTGCCAGCAGCCTCGAAAACCCGGGCTATGGCTACACCTTC.

The gene calls are TRBV9 and TRBJ2-2; no firm D call. Germline-derived CDR1 and CDR2 are SGDLS and YYNGEE. The V and J ends lost 0 bases and 0 bases respectively, with 12 bases between them. This CDR3 contains 17 residues. The DNA for the CDR3 is TGTGCCAGCAGCGTAGTTGTCCCTATTCCGAACACCGGGGAGCTGTTTTTT. Translation gives CASSVVVPIPNTGELFF.

In DNA, the CDR3 is TGTGCCAGCAGTTACGGGGGCGGGCAGGGCTACGAGCAGTACTTC. It codes for CASSYGGGQGYEQYF. The chain couples TRBV6-6 to TRBJ2-7; D perhaps matches TRBD1 (6 bases). The germline gives CDR1 MNHNY, CDR2 SVGAGI (reference sequence). The germline V and J ends were trimmed by 2 bases and 3 bases, with 14 bases remaining between them. The CDR3 has 15 amino acids.

The V call is TRBV6-5, the J call TRBJ2-5; 10 bases fit TRBD2. Germline loops: CDR1 MNHEY, CDR2 SVGAGI. Germline trimming cut 7 bases from V and 4 bases from J; bases unmatched to any gene: 6. The CDR3 is 14 amino acids. The CDR3 sequence is CASTPSGGGETQYF. The CDR3 region has the DNA TGTGCCAGCACCCCTAGCGGGGGCGGAGAGACCCAGTACTTC.

V usage is TRBV6-1 and J usage is TRBJ1-1; TRBD1 aligns across 7 bases. CDR3 length: 14 residues. J was trimmed by 3 bases and V by 3 bases; bases with no gene match: 4. Germline CDR1 reads MNHNS; CDR2 reads SASEGT. CDR3 DNA: TGTGCCAGCAGTGACGGCAGGGGGTACACTGAAGCTTTCTTT. Amino acids: CASSDGRGYTEAFF.

V is TRBV9 and J is TRBJ2-3; the match to TRBD2 covers 11 bases. Germline values: CDR1 SGDLS, CDR2 YYNGEE. Losses at the gene ends were 4 bases for V and 0 bases for J; bases not matched to a gene: 25. The CDR3 contains 23 residues. CDR3 in DNA: TGTGCCAGCAGCCCTTCCTCCCGGGACCTTTATTGGACTAGCGGGCCTAGCACAGATACGCAGTATTTT. Residues: CASSPSSRDLYWTSGPSTDTQYF.

The rearrangement joins TRBV7-2 to TRBJ1-2; a weak D match, TRBD1 (6 bases). Trimming shortened V by 0 bases and J by 8 bases, and 16 bases separated the two germline ends. CDR3 size: 15 residues. Germline values: CDR1 SGHTA, CDR2 FQGNSA. The DNA of the CDR3 is TGTGCCAGCAGCTTAGCTGGAGGGGGGGTGTGGGGCTACACCTTC. This encodes CASSLAGGGVWGYTF.

This chain connects TRBV7-9 to TRBJ1-2, with D possibly being TRBD1 (5 bases). V was shortened by 1 base and J by 4 bases, with 13 bases between the two germline ends. The CDR3 sequence is 15 residues long. Germline V gene data show CDR1 as SEHNR and CDR2 as FQNEAQ (reference sequence). The CDR3 DNA follows: TGTGCCAGCAGCTTAGTGGGGGGTTCCCTCTATGGCTACACCTTC. It yields the protein CASSLVGGSLYGYTF.

Only one count was recorded for this clone. The chain uses TRBV9 and TRBJ1-2, with TRBD1 matching over 9 bases. In germline, CDR1 is SGDLS, CDR2 YYNGEE. This CDR3 is built from 15 residues. V gave up 3 bases and J gave up 9 bases; unmatched junction bases: 12. As DNA, the CDR3 is TGTGCCAGCAGCGCATTGACAGGGGGAGTAAGAAGCTACACCTTC. The encoded protein is CASSALTGGVRSYTF.

This chain uses TRBV28 with TRBJ1-3, with D hard to call. The CDR3 length is 13 residues. V lost 7 bases to trimming and J lost 0 bases, with 7 bases between them. Germline CDR1 MDHEN, CDR2 SYDVKM. The chain's CDR3 is CASTRISGNTIYF. CDR3 nucleotides: TGTGCCAGCACCAGGATCTCTGGAAACACCATATATTTT.

The genes are TRBV28 and TRBJ2-5; 7 bases are a match to TRBD1. Losses at the gene ends were 3 bases for V and 1 base for J; bases not matched to a gene: 5. Per germline, CDR1 MDHEN and CDR2 SYDVKM. This CDR3 is built from 15 residues. CDR3 bases: TGTGCCAGCAGTTTCCCGGGACAGATCCAAGAGACCCAGTACTTC. Amino acids: CASSFPGQIQETQYF. The full variable domain, in which reference TRBV28 and TRBJ2-5 provide the parts outside the CDR3, is DVKVTQSSRYLVKRTGEKVFLECVQDMDHENMFWYRQDPGLGLRLIYFSYDVKMKEKGDIPEGYSVSREKKERFSLILESASTNQTSMYLCASSFPGQIQETQYFGPGTRLLVL.

This clone was observed once. The V gene is TRBV10-3, the J gene TRBJ2-1; D is unresolved. The CDR3 is 13 amino acids. Germline assignment: CDR1 ENHRY and CDR2 SYGVKD. The V end lost 4 bases, the J end lost 4 bases, and 8 bases lay between the germline ends. CDR3 residues: CAISAPRYNEQFF. The CDR3 DNA reads as TGTGCCATCAGTGCGCCGAGGTACAATGAGCAGTTCTTC.

V and J are TRBV2 and TRBJ2-5; perhaps TRBD2 as D (5 bases). From germline, CDR1 is SNHLY and CDR2 FYNNEI. This CDR3 has 17 residues. V lost 4 bases to trimming and J lost 3 bases, with 21 bases between them. Written as DNA, the CDR3 is TGTGCCAGCAGTGGACGTAGGAGCGGAATCGCAAAAGAGACCCAGTACTTC. It yields the protein CASSGRRSGIAKETQYF.

V usage is TRBV6-5 and J usage is TRBJ2-7; a possible D gene is TRBD1 (6 bases). This CDR3 has 15 residues. Germline V lookup: CDR1 MNHEY, CDR2 SVGAGI. Trimming stripped 2 bases from V and 2 bases from J, with 13 bases between. The CDR3 loop is CASSYQDRHTYEQYF. Here the CDR3 DNA reads TGTGCCAGCAGTTACCAAGACAGGCACACCTACGAGCAGTACTTC.

This clone was seen only a few times. This chain uses TRBV5-1 with TRBJ2-1; 10 nucleotides line up with TRBD2. Per the germline V gene, CDR1 is SGHRS and CDR2 is YFSETQ. CDR3 length: 17 residues. The trim removed 3 bases at V and 7 bases at J, leaving 13 bases unmatched. CDR3 loop: CASSWGGGAGGANEQFF. The CDR3 DNA sequence: TGCGCCAGCAGCTGGGGAGGAGGAGCGGGAGGGGCTAATGAGCAGTTCTTC.